The entry that follows covers one T cell receptor (beta chain) sequence. This receptor's antigen is unknown. Per-base qualities were not stored, and no clone one base away is much larger. The sample's time point label is to be understood as: about 28 days (+/-7) after the second vaccine dose. This specimen's treatment or condition label, per the study, means: meningococcal conjugate vaccine given as trial control. Vaccinee samples were obtained from the UK trials COV001 and COV002, which included a single-blind randomized controlled phase 2/3 trial of AZD1222 (ChAdOx1 nCoV-19) in healthy adults. Trial participant PBMC samples were collected at day 0 and day 28 after the second dose for TCRbeta chain sequencing. The CDR3 regions of human TCRbeta chains were subjected to immunosequencing. From the authors' description of their analysis: TCRs in the repertoires were compared against a reference library of SARS-CoV-2-specific TCRs that had been generated with the MIRA antigen-specificity platform. Breadth was defined as the fraction of unique TCRs that were SARS-CoV-2-associated. Depth was defined as the fraction of total T cells that were SARS-CoV-2-associated. Using the MIRA data, each spike-specific TCR was assigned both to the spike region to which the TCR was reactive and to a CD4 or CD8 class. Log10-transformed breadth and depth values were compared by one-way ANOVA with Sidak's multiple comparisons tests. The immuneACCESS repertoire file appears here via TCRdb, limited to in-frame rearrangements. These files lack a portion of the clones; in checked studies, under half of the deficit traces to unresolved V genes, and the cause of the others is not known. Clone size and the V and J calls come from that table; the DNA yielded D and trimming. The sample has 130,000 to 150,000 clones on record, around 90% of them singletons. Jointly, the top ten make up roughly 5.4% of the sample.

The entry originates in a study of T cell responses to AZD1222 COVID-19 vaccine (dated by TCRdb to about 2021). For the wider study: A total of 233 trial participants underwent TCR sequencing, of whom about 210 received two doses of AZD1222 and around 25 received two doses of the MenACWY control vaccine. Enrollment into the trials was organized by age into subgroups of 18-55, 56-69 and 70-plus years, and those subgroups contained roughly 150, 30 and 60 TCR-sequenced participants, respectively.

Study-wide conclusions, independent of this receptor: Conclusions about previously exposed vaccinees are limited because only 6 or 7 AZD1222 recipients were SARS-CoV-2 seropositive at baseline. Because no samples from the day 14 peak response were available, repertoires could be characterized only after the peak T cell response. The 56-69-year group was small, and its depth increase did not reach significance, likely because of low power. Nearly half of unique spike-specific TCRs reportedly recognized epitopes outside regions mutated in the B.1.351 and B.1.1.7 variants. After two AZD1222 doses, both the breadth and the depth of spike-specific TCRs were significantly higher than at day 0 and than in MenACWY recipients. The vaccine-associated CD4 TCRs covered the entire spike protein, and the dominant responses fell in regions 160-218 and 743-854. Participants were mostly white British and included more females than males, and it was suggested by the authors that clonal diversity may have been underestimated.

The sample was peripheral blood, taken 28 days after the second dose of the MenACWY control vaccine. The receptor was derived from an adult who received the MenACWY meningococcal vaccine as a control.

The CDR3 protein is CASSLYRGRGEKLFF. The base sequence is TGTGCCAGCAGCCTTTACAGGGGGCGCGGTGAAAAACTGTTTTTT. This chain joins TRBV7-2 to TRBJ1-4; TRBD1 matches 9 bases in the middle. V is pruned by 5 bases and J by 7 bases, leaving 8 bases of the junction without a gene match. Sequences SGHTA (CDR1) and FQGNSA (CDR2) are obtained from the germline V gene. Including cysteine and phenylalanine, the CDR3 has 15 amino acids. Here the CDR3 DNA is all that survives: 45 bases in frame from base 1.